Presented here are 13 T cell receptor beta chains from one specimen sequenced in a study of human T cells and chemical hapten exposure. Indicated time point: healthy volunteer bleed at 2 weeks. The template was total RNA from unfractionated whole blood. TCRdb recomputed calls from the RACE reads with MiXCR, one row per CDR3 protein. The sample yields some 120,000 distinct CDR3 sequences, more than 7.5% seen once. The sample taken for sequencing was whole blood. The receptors come from a male donor in good health. Some clones in this sample may be carry-over from other donors' samples.

V is TRBV7-7 and J is TRBJ2-7; D remains unclear. The CDR3 sequence is 13 residues long. Germline V gives CDR1 SSHAT, CDR2 FNYEAQ (reference sequence). Trimming cost V 1 base and J 3 bases, with 7 bases left between them. The CDR3 region is CASSLDKGYEQYF. The CDR3 nucleotides are TGTGCCAGCAGCTTAGACAAAGGCTACGAGCAGTACTTC.

The gene calls are TRBV7-2 and TRBJ2-7, with TRBD2 matching over 12 bases. This CDR3 has 15 residues. CDR1 SGHTA and CDR2 FQGNSA come from the germline V gene. The V segment lost 5 bases and the J segment 2 bases; nucleotides outside the gene matches: 4. CDR3 sequence reads: CASSHGLAGTYEQYF. The CDR3 DNA reads as TGTGCCAGCAGCCATGGACTAGCGGGGACCTACGAGCAGTACTTC.

This clonotype turned up a few times. The chain is built from TRBV4-3 and TRBJ1-1; D unclear. The length of the CDR3 is 14 residues. The ends were cut back, 1 base at V and 1 base at J, with 7 bases in the middle. CDR1 is LGHNA, CDR2 YSLEER, per germline. CDR3: CASSQGVGNTEAFF. The CDR3 coding sequence is TGCGCCAGCAGCCAAGGAGTTGGGAACACTGAAGCTTTCTTT.

This clonotype was seen a few times. The V gene is TRBV5-6, the J gene TRBJ2-6; 8 nucleotides line up with TRBD1. The V gene's germline CDR1 is SGHDT and CDR2 YYEEEE. Trimming at V came to 2 bases and at J to 6 bases, leaving 7 bases not matched to a gene. This CDR3 comprises 16 residues. The CDR3, as DNA: TGTGCCAGCAGCTTCCCGGACAGGGAGGAGGCCAACGTCCTGACTTTC. Translated, it gives CASSFPDREEANVLTF.

The gene calls are TRBV4-1 and TRBJ1-2; no clear D. V lost 0 bases and J 8 bases, leaving 16 bases between the germline ends. Germline V gives CDR1 MGHRA, CDR2 YSYEKL. This CDR3 spans 15 amino acids. Here the CDR3 reads CASSQEFGREGGYTF. The DNA of the CDR3 is TGCGCCAGCAGCCAAGAATTTGGCCGGGAGGGAGGCTACACCTTC.

The chain couples TRBV10-3 to TRBJ2-7; D call uncertain. Trimming removed 5 bases from V and 2 bases from J, with 13 bases in between. This CDR3 has 14 amino acids. CDR1 ENHRY and CDR2 SYGVKD come from the germline V gene. The CDR3: CAISPRDGAYEQYF. The CDR3 nucleotides are TGTGCCATCAGTCCCCGAGACGGAGCCTACGAGCAGTACTTC.

This clonotype was counted ten times or more. The chain has TRBV20-1 and TRBJ2-4, with D unclear. Between the trimmed V and J ends, which lost 6 bases and 0 bases, there was a span of 12 bases. The CDR3 has 14 amino acids. In germline, CDR1 is DFQATT, CDR2 SNEGSKA (reference sequence). The CDR3 spells CSANDLLAKNIQYF. CDR3 nucleotide sequence: TGCAGTGCCAACGACCTTCTAGCCAAAAACATTCAGTACTTC.

This clonotype was detected a few times. The chain uses TRBV5-1 and TRBJ1-1; possibly TRBD1 for D (6 bases). CDR1 and CDR2 (germline): SGHRS, YFSETQ. Trimming shortened V by 4 bases and J by 4 bases, and 8 bases separated the two germline ends. The CDR3 is made up of 12 amino acids. CDR3: CASSTQGTEAFF. CDR3 bases: TGCGCCAGCAGCACACAGGGCACTGAAGCTTTCTTT.

CDR3 sequence (DNA): TGCAGTGCTAGAGTAGGAGGGGGCGCGGAGACCCAGTACTTC. Translating it yields CSARVGGGAETQYF. V gene TRBV20-1 combines with J gene TRBJ2-5, with D possibly matching TRBD1 (7 bases). This CDR3 contains 14 residues. Germline assignment: CDR1 DFQATT and CDR2 SNEGSKA (reference sequence). Between the trimmed V and J ends, which lost 1 base and 5 bases, there was a span of 14 bases.

This clonotype turned up a few times. This sequence joins TRBV5-1 and TRBJ2-3; TRBD1 aligns across 9 bases. V dropped 7 bases and J dropped 4; count of bases not matched to a gene: 10. CDR3 length: 15 amino acids. Germline CDR1 is SGHRS and CDR2 is YFSETQ. The CDR3 bases are TGCGCCAGCGGCCTACAGGGGGCGTACGCAGATACGCAGTATTTT. This encodes CASGLQGAYADTQYF. The full variable domain, with the rest looked up from reference TRBV5-1 and TRBJ2-3, is KAGVTQTPRYLIKTRGQQVTLSCSPISGHRSVSWYQQTPGQGLQFLFEYFSETQRNKGNFPGRFSGRQFSNSRSEMNVSTLELGDSALYLCASGLQGAYADTQYFGPGTRLTVL.

In the case of this clonotype: Possible read error: a much larger clone is one base away. This chain joins TRBV18 and TRBJ2-3; perhaps TRBD1 as D (5 bases). This CDR3 is 14 amino acids long. From germline, CDR1 is KGHSH and CDR2 LQKENI. V lost 2 bases and J 1 base, leaving 7 bases between the germline ends. The CDR3 DNA reads as TGTGCCAGCTCACCAATGACAGGCACAGATACGCAGTATTTT. It is translated as CASSPMTGTDTQYF. Filled out from reference TRBV18 and TRBJ2-3, the complete variable domain reads NAGVMQNPRHLVRRRGQEARLRCSPMKGHSHVYWYRQLPEEGLKFMVYLQKENIIDESGMPKERFSAEFPKEGPSILRIQQVVRGDSAAYFCASSPMTGTDTQYFGPGTRLTVL.

Many counts were recorded for this clonotype. This chain connects TRBV6-1 to TRBJ2-7; D is undetermined. V was pared by 2 bases and J by 2 bases, with 7 bases between. There are 13 residues in the CDR3. Germline V lookup: CDR1 MNHNS, CDR2 SASEGT. The DNA for the CDR3 is TGTGCCAGCAGTGAAAGCCTGGCCTACGAGCAGTACTTC. Amino acids: CASSESLAYEQYF.

This chain links TRBV6-5 with TRBJ1-6, with 7 nucleotides matching TRBD1. The germline V gene encodes CDR1 MNHEY and CDR2 SVGAGI. V lost 6 bases and J lost 3; bases outside the gene matches: 11. This CDR3 has 17 amino acids. The CDR3 region is CASRETGRIRYNSPLHF. The CDR3 region has the DNA TGTGCCAGCAGAGAGACAGGGAGGATACGCTATAATTCACCCCTCCACTTT.